This T cell receptor beta chain was captured in a study of T cells in Graves' hyperthyroidism and ophthalmopathy. The germline V gene has CDR1 LNHNV and CDR2 YYDKDF (reference sequence). This CDR3 has 16 amino acids. V was clipped by 1 base and J by 6 bases; unmatched bases: 10. Amplified TCR beta CDR3 regions came from RNA transcripts. TCR CDR3 regions were first amplified by RT-PCR with HTBI primers. TCRdb recomputed calls from the multiplex PCR reads with MiXCR, one row per CDR3 protein. Of about 680,000 distinct CDR3 sequences detected, about a third appear once; the ten largest clones hold approximately 31%. Concerning this clonotype: Its antigen is not known.

Overall study results and limits: Most thyroid clonotypes expanded above 0.001 appeared in blood too. In simple terms, a model built on 13 V-J features told ophthalmopathy apart from stable hyperthyroidism.

V usage is TRBV15 and J usage is TRBJ2-7, with 9 positions matching TRBD1. Sequenced: blood. The receptor comes from a woman in her forties with Graves' hyperthyroidism. This chain's CDR3 is CATSRGGGQGTGEQYF. DNA of the CDR3: TGTGCCACCAGCAGAGGGGGAGGACAGGGGACGGGCGAGCAGTACTTC.